This entry is about one T cell receptor (beta chain). What it recognizes is unknown. The sample comes from a study of STAT5B mutations in CD4+ large granular lymphocyte leukemia. Overall study: The CDR3 'QG' motif was associated with a particular HLA allele among healthy donors. Broader study findings: Top patient clones used TRBV06 genes more often: 8/27 versus 2/35 in controls. Patient CD4-sorted repertoires stayed more clonal than healthy ones after leukemic-clone removal.

In germline, CDR1 is KGHSH, CDR2 LQKENI. Trimming stripped 2 bases from V and 4 bases from J, with 14 bases between. This CDR3 spans 15 amino acids. The survey-level immunoSEQ assay was used. Clones were read by immunoSEQ multiplex PCR, and TCRdb kept only the in-frame ones, dropping some. The table lists about 35,000 clones, around 81% of them singletons. This TCR derives from a human donor in good health. The rearrangement uses TRBV18 and TRBJ2-5; D possibly corresponds to TRBD2 (5 bases). The sample was CD4+ T cells from blood buffy coats. CDR3: CASSPVNRRGETQYF. As DNA, the CDR3 is TGTGCCAGCTCACCAGTCAACCGTCGGGGAGAGACCCAGTACTTC.